A single T cell receptor beta chain is shown here with its context. This specimen belongs to a study of cytomegalovirus exposure and HLA in healthy donors. Study information: Earlier, about 180 million T cells were analyzed, and approximately 110 million unique TCR beta sequences were found among them. HLA-typed donors contributed about 85 million unique TCRs, which were held in an early data release.

The ends lost 5 bases at V and 10 bases at J; junction bases unmatched: 10. The CDR3 covers 14 residues. Germline-derived CDR1 and CDR2 are MNHEY and SVGAGI. PCR employed 60 Vbeta and 13 Jbeta primers. Data came from immunoSEQ multiplex PCR; TCRdb stores just in-frame clones and leaves some out. Of 110,000 to 150,000 clones listed, around a tenth are singletons. The rearrangement joins TRBV6-5 to TRBJ2-7, with TRBD2 matching over 11 bases. Sequencing was done on a sample of PBMCs. The clonotype comes from a male donor in good health and CMV-seronegative. The chain's CDR3 is CASSPGASGRIQYF. Written as DNA, the CDR3 is TGTGCCAGCAGTCCGGGGGCTAGCGGGAGGATCCAGTACTTC.